The clone carrying this T cell receptor beta chain was seen only a few times. The antigen is undetermined. Time point noted: newly diagnosed GD, antithyroid drugs for less than 3 months. Following extraction of RNA from PBMCs, that RNA was used to make the TCR library. As collected, the peripheral blood samples measured about 9.6 milliliters each and went into EDTA tubes. This record belongs to a study of regulatory T cells in long-lasting Graves disease. Overall study: Graves' patients (newly diagnosed) had been on antithyroid drugs under 3 months.

General study points: Segments TRBV28, TRBJ1-2 and TRBJ2-5 showed preferential usage in persistent disease.

V was pared by 4 bases and J by 1 base, with 8 bases between. CDR1 is LGHDT, CDR2 YNNKEL, per germline (reference sequence). The CDR3 extends over 14 amino acids. With iRepertoire HTBI primers and Arm-PCR of CDR3 regions, TCR beta libraries were built. The authors' processing: The study identified about 60 TRBV and approximately 14 TRBJ segments across samples. TCRdb itself ran the multiplex PCR reads through MiXCR, one entry per CDR3 protein. These V and J calls derive from TCRdb rather than the authors' analysis. The sample has approximately 310,000 distinct CDR3 sequences, 15% to 20% seen once. The receptor comes from a female donor with Graves disease. The V and J genes are TRBV3-1 and TRBJ2-1; D may be TRBD2 (6 bases). Sequencing used peripheral blood mononuclear cells (PBMCs), obtained at new diagnosis, from a patient treated with antithyroid drugs. CDR3 coding DNA: TGTGCCAGCAGCCGGGGGGTTTCCTACAATGAGCAGTTCTTC. Amino acids: CASSRGVSYNEQFF.